Listed below are T cell receptor beta chains from one sample, sequenced in a study of shared clonotypes between healthy human individuals. Sequencing used immunoSEQ multiplex PCR; TCRdb keeps in-frame clones, though not all of them. The repertoire consists of over 2,000,000 clones, with over 85% occurring once and the leading ten covering approximately 1.6%. Sample: naive CD8+ T cells from PBMCs. All receptors come from a man in his late teens or twenties in good health. Some clones in this sample may be carry-over from other donors' samples. Each CDR3 is given with its conserved first and last residue. A D gene is named only where the DNA matches it firmly.

>TRBJ2-3|TRBV7-6|TRBD2
CASSSLAGGRTDTQYF
>TRBJ2-7|TRBV11-2|.
CASSLGRTNGPYEQYF
>TRBJ2-1|TRBV19|.
CASSSLSWGREQFF
>TRBJ2-1|TRBV29-1|.
CSVVGRRSYNEQFF
>TRBJ2-7|TRBV28|TRBD1
CASSTSGTGPVNEQYF
>TRBJ2-7|TRBV4-1|TRBD1
CASSRDRVEQYF
>TRBJ1-2|TRBV5-1|.
CASSSGWDGYTF
>TRBJ1-5|TRBV19|.
CASTKGRNQPQHF
>TRBJ2-7|TRBV10-3|TRBD1
CAISESGQGGEQYF
>TRBJ2-5|TRBV28|.
CASSFQGGETQYF
>TRBJ1-4|TRBV5-8|.
CASSFRLNEKLFF
>TRBJ2-2|TRBV11-3|.
CASSLDWITNTGELFF
>TRBJ2-1|TRBV7-8|TRBD2
CASSLGLAGGYGYNEQFF
>TRBJ2-1|TRBV28|.
CASRVGRSLSYNEQFF
>TRBJ2-1|TRBV19|TRBD2
CASSIVAGGLNEQFF
>TRBJ2-7|TRBV19|.
CASSIELDYEQYF
>TRBJ2-1|TRBV15|TRBD2
CATQEEKGLATNNEQFF
>TRBJ2-5|TRBV2|.
CASSEWAGQETQYF
>TRBJ2-1|TRBV6-6|TRBD2
CASSYLGLAENNEQFF
>TRBJ2-5|TRBV5-6|.
CASSFEKTQYF
>TRBJ2-7|TRBV7-3|TRBD2
CASSLTLAGESEQYF
>TRBJ2-2|TRBV18|TRBD1
CASSTAGTGAPGELFF
>TRBJ2-7|TRBV19|TRBD1
CASSITGTAPYEQYF
>TRBJ1-5|TRBV27|.
CASSIGSSNQPQHF
>TRBJ2-7|TRBV4-3|.
CASSPGTGPPYEQYF
>TRBJ1-2|TRBV11-2|.
CASSFPPGKKYGYTF
>TRBJ2-7|TRBV7-9|.
CASSRAYEQYF
>TRBJ2-5|TRBV27|.
CASSLAGRETQYF
>TRBJ1-4|TRBV7-9|.
CASSLGQKTTNEKLFF
>TRBJ1-1|TRBV29-1|TRBD1
CSVGGDRRPPAGLNTEAFF
>TRBJ2-3|TRBV14|.
CASSQNLAADTQYF
>TRBJ2-7|TRBV27|.
CASSVGQTYEQYF
>TRBJ2-7|TRBV7-8|.
CASSLAGVSYEQYF
>TRBJ1-1|TRBV25-1|.
CASNHPGAEAFF
>TRBJ2-7|TRBV6-5|TRBD1
CASSTRTGGYEQYF
>TRBJ2-1|TRBV10-3|.
CAIRKPDYNEQFF
>TRBJ1-2|TRBV5-1|.
CASSFAGAGYTF
>TRBJ1-5|TRBV10-1|TRBD1
CASSEADRDSNQPQHF
>TRBJ2-7|TRBV28|.
CASSLRGFYEQYF
>TRBJ2-7|TRBV19|.
CASSISPGVSYEQYF
>TRBJ2-1|TRBV19|.
CASSIRRADPYNEQFF
>TRBJ2-7|TRBV7-9|.
CASSPPRDFYEQYF
>TRBJ2-7|TRBV27|TRBD2
CASSLALAGGTYEQYF
>TRBJ1-2|TRBV27|.
CASSLGAGVPMGYTF
>TRBJ2-7|TRBV6-5|.
CASSYSVGPHTYEQYF
>TRBJ2-7|TRBV27|TRBD2
CASSPSSGRAFYEQYF
>TRBJ2-7|TRBV27|.
CASSSRGYEQYF
>TRBJ2-3|TRBV7-6|.
CASSLAWASTDTQYF